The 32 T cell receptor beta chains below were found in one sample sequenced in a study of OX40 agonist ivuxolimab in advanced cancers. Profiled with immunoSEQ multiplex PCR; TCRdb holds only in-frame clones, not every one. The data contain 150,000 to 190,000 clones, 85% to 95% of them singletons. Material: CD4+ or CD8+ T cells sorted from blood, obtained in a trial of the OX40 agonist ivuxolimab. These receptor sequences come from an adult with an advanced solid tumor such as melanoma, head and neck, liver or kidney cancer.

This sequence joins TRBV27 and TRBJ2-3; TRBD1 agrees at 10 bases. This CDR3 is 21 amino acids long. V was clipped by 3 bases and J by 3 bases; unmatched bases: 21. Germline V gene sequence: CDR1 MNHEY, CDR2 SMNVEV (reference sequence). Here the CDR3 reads CASSFYHLRLGQGPRTDTQYF. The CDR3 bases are TGTGCCAGCAGTTTCTACCACCTACGTCTGGGACAGGGGCCTCGGACAGATACGCAGTATTTT.

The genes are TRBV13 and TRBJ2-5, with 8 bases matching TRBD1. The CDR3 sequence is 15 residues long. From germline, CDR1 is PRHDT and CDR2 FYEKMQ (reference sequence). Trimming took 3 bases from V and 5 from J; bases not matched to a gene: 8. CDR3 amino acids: CASSFRQGRRETQYF. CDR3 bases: TGTGCCAGCAGCTTCCGACAGGGGAGGCGGGAGACCCAGTACTTC.

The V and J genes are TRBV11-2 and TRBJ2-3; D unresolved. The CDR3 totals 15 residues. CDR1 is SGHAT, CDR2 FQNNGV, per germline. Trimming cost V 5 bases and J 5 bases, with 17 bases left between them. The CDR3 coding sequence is TGTGCCAGCAGCCCACCCGGGCTAGAAGGAGATACGCAGTATTTT. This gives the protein CASSPPGLEGDTQYF.

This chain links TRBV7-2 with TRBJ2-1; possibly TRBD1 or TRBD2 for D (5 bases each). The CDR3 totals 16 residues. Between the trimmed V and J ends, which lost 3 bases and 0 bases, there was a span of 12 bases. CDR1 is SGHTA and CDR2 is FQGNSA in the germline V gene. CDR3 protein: CASSLGLGVSYNEQFF. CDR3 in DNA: TGTGCCAGCAGCTTGGGCCTGGGGGTCTCCTACAATGAGCAGTTCTTC.

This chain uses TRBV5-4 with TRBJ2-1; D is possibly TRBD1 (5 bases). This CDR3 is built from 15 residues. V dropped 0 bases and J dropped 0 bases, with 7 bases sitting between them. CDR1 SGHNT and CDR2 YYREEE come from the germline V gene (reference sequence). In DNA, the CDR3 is TGTGCCAGCAGCTTGGGGGGCCCCTCCTACAATGAGCAGTTCTTC. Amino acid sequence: CASSLGGPSYNEQFF.

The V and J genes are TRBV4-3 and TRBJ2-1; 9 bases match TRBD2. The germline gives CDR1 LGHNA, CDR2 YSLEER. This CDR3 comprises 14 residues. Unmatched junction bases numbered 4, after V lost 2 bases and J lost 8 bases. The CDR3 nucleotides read TGCGCCAGCAGCCAACTGCGGGAGGGCTATGAGCAGTTCTTC. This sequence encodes CASSQLREGYEQFF.

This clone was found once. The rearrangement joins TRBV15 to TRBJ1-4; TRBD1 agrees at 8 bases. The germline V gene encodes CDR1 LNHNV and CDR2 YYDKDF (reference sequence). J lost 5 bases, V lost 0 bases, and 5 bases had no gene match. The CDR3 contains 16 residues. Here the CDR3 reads CATSRDQGALNEKLFF. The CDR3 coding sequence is TGTGCCACCAGCAGAGATCAGGGGGCTCTGAATGAAAAACTGTTTTTT. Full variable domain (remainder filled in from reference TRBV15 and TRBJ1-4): DAMVIQNPRYQVTQFGKPVTLSCSQTLNHNVMYWYQQKSSQAPKLLFHYYDKDFNNEADTPDNFQSRRPNTSFCFLDIRSPGLGDTAMYLCATSRDQGALNEKLFFGSGTQLSVL.

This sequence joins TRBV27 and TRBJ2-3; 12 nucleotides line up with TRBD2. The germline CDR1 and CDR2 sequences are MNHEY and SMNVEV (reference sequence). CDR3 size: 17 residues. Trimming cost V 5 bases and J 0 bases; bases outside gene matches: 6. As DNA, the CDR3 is TGTGCCAGCAGTCCCCGGACTAGCGGGGCAAGCACAGATACGCAGTATTTT. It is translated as CASSPRTSGASTDTQYF.

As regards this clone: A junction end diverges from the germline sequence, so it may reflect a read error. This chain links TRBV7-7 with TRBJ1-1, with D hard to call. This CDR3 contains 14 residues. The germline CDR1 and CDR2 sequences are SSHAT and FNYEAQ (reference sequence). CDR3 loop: CASSLDWYDTEAFF. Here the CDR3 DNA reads TGTGCTAGCAGCTTAGACTGGTATGACACTGAAGCTTTCTTT.

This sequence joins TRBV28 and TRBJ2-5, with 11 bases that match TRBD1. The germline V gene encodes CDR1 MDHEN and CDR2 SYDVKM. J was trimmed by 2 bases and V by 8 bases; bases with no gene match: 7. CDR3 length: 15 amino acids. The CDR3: CASRHRDRGQETQYF. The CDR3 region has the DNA TGTGCCAGCCGTCACCGGGACAGGGGGCAAGAGACCCAGTACTTC.

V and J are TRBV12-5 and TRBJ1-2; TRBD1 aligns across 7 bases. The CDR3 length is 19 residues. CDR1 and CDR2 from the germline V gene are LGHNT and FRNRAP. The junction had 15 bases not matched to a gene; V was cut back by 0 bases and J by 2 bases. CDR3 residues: CASGLVAGDSLFGNYGYTF. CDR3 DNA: TGTGCTAGTGGTTTGGTAGCTGGGGACAGCCTATTCGGGAACTATGGCTACACCTTC.

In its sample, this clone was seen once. The DNA of the CDR3 is TGTGCCAGCAGCCCCCAGGGGGCGGTGAGCAATCAGCCCCAGCATTTT. It encodes CASSPQGAVSNQPQHF. The chain is built from TRBV6-6 and TRBJ1-5, with 8 bases that match TRBD1. After removal of 6 bases from V and 1 base from J, the junction contained 8 bases not matched to a gene. Per the germline V gene, CDR1 is MNHNY and CDR2 is SVGAGI (reference sequence). This CDR3 spans 16 amino acids.

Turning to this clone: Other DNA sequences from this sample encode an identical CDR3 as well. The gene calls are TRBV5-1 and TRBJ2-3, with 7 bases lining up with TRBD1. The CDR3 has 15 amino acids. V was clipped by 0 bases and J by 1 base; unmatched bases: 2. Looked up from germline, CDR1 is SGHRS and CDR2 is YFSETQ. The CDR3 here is CASSLGGTGTDTQYF. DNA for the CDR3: TGCGCCAGCAGCTTGGGGGGGACAGGCACAGATACGCAGTATTTT. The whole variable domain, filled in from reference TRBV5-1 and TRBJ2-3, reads KAGVTQTPRYLIKTRGQQVTLSCSPISGHRSVSWYQQTPGQGLQFLFEYFSETQRNKGNFPGRFSGRQFSNSRSEMNVSTLELGDSALYLCASSLGGTGTDTQYFGPGTRLTVL.

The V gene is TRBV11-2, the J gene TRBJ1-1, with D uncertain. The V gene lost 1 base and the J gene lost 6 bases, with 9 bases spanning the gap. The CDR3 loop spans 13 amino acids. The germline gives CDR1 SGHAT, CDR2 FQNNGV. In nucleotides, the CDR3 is TGTGCCAGCAGCTTAGTCATGTATGCTGAAGCTTTCTTT. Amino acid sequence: CASSLVMYAEAFF.

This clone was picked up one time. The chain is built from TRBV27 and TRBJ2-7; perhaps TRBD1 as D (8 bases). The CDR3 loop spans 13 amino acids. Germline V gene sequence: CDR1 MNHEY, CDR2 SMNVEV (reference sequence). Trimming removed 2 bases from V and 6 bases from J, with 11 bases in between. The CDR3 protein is CASSLHRGGEQYF. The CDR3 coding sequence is TGTGCCAGCAGTTTACACAGGGGGGGCGAGCAGTACTTC.

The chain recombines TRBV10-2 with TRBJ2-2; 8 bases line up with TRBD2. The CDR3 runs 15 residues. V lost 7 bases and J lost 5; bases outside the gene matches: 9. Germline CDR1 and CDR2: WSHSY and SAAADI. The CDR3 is CASMSLGLGTGELFF. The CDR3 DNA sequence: TGCGCCAGCATGAGCCTGGGACTAGGAACCGGGGAGCTGTTTTTT.

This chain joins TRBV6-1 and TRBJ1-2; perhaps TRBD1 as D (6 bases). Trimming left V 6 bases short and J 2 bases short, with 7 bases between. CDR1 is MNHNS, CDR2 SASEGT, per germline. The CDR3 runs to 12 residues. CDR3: CASRTGNYGYTF. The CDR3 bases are TGTGCCAGCAGAACAGGGAACTATGGCTACACCTTC.

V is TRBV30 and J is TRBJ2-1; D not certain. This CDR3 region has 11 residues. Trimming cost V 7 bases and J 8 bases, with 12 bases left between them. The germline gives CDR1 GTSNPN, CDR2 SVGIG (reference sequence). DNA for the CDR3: TGTGCCTCCTCCAGAGACCATGAGCAGTTCTTC. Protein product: CASSRDHEQFF.

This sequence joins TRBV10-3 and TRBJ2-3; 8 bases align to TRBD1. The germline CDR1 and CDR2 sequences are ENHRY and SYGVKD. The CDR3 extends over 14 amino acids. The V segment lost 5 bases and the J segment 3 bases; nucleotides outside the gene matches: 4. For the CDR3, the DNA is TGTGCCATCAGTAACGGACAGGGTACAGATACGCAGTATTTT. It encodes CAISNGQGTDTQYF.

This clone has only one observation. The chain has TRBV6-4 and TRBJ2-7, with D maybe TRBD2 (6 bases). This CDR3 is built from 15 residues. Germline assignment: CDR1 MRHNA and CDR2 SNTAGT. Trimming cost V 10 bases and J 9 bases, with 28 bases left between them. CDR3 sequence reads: CATLPTATYTRGQYF. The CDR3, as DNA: TGTGCCACCCTTCCGACGGCGACATATACGCGGGGGCAGTACTTC.

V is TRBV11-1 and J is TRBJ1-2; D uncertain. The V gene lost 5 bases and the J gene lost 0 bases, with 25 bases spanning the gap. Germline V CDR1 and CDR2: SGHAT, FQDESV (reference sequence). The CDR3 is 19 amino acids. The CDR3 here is CASSQAFLFFSRSNYGYTF. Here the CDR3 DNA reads TGTGCCAGCAGCCAAGCTTTCTTATTTTTTAGTAGGTCTAACTATGGCTACACCTTC.

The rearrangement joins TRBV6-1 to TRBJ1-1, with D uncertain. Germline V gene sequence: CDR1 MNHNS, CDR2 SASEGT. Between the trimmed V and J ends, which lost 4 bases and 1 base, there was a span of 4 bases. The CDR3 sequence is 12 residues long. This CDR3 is CASSARNTEAFF. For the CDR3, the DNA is TGTGCCAGCAGTGCCCGGAACACTGAAGCTTTCTTT.

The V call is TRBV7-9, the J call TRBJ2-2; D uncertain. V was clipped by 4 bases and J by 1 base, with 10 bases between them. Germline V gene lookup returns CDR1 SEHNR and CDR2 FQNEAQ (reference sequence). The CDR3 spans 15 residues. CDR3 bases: TGTGCCAGCAGCTCCCCAGACTGGAACACCGGGGAGCTGTTTTTT. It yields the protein CASSSPDWNTGELFF. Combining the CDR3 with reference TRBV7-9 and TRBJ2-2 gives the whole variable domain DTGVSQNPRHKITKRGQNVTFRCDPISEHNRLYWYRQTLGQGPEFLTYFQNEAQLEKSRLLSDRFSAERPKGSFSTLEIQRTEQGDSAMYLCASSSPDWNTGELFFGEGSRLTVL.

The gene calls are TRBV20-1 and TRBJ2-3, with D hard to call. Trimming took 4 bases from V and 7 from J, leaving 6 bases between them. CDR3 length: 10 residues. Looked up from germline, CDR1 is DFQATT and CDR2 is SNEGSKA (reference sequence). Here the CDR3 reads CSAIVNTQYF. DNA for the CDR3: TGCAGTGCTATAGTAAATACGCAGTATTTT.

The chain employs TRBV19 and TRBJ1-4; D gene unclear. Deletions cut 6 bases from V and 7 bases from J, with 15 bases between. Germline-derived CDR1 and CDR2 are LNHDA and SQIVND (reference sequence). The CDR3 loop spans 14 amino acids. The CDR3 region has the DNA TGTGCCAGTAGCAATGCATTAACTGGTGAAAAACTGTTTTTT. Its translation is CASSNALTGEKLFF.

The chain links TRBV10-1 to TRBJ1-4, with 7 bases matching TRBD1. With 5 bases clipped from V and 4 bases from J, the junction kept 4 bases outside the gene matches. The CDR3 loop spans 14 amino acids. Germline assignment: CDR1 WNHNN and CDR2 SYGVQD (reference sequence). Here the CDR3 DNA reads TGCGCCAGCAGTTCCGGGGACAGTAATGAAAAACTGTTTTTT. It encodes CASSSGDSNEKLFF.

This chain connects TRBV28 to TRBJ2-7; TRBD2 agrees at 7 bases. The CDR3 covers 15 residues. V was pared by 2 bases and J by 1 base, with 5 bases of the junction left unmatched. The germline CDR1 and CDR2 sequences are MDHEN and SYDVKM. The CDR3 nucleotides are TGTGCCAGCAGTTTAGGGGGGGGACGGTCCTACGAGCAGTACTTC. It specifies CASSLGGGRSYEQYF.

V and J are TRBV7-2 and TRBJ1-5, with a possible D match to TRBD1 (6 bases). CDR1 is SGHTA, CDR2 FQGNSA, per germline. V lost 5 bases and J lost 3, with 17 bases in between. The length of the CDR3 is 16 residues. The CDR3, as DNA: TGTGCCAGCAGCCCACAGGCCGGACAGACCAATCAGCCCCAGCATTTT. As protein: CASSPQAGQTNQPQHF.

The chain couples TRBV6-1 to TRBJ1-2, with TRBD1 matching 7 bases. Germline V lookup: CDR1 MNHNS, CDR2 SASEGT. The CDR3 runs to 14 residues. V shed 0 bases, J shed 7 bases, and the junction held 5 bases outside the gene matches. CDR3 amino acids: CASSEADRASGYTF. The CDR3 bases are TGTGCCAGCAGTGAAGCCGACAGGGCATCTGGCTACACCTTC.

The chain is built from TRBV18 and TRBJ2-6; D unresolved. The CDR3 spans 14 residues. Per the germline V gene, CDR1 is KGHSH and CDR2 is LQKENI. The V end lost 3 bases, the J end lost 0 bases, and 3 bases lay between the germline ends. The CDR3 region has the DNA TGTGCCAGCTCACCTGACTCTGGGGCCAACGTCCTGACTTTC. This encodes CASSPDSGANVLTF.

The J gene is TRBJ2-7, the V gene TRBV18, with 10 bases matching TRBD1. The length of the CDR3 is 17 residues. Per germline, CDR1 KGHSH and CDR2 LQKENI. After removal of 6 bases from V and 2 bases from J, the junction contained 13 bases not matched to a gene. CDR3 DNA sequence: TGTGCCAGCTCGCCCCGGGGGGCGGGACAGGGGACCTACGAGCAGTACTTC. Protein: CASSPRGAGQGTYEQYF.

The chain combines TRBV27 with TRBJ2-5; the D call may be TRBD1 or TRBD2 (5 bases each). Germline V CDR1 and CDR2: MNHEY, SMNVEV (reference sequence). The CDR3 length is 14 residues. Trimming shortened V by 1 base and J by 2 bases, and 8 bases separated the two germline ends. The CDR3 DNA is TGTGCCAGCAGTTTATGGGGGATGCAAGAGACCCAGTACTTC. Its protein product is CASSLWGMQETQYF.